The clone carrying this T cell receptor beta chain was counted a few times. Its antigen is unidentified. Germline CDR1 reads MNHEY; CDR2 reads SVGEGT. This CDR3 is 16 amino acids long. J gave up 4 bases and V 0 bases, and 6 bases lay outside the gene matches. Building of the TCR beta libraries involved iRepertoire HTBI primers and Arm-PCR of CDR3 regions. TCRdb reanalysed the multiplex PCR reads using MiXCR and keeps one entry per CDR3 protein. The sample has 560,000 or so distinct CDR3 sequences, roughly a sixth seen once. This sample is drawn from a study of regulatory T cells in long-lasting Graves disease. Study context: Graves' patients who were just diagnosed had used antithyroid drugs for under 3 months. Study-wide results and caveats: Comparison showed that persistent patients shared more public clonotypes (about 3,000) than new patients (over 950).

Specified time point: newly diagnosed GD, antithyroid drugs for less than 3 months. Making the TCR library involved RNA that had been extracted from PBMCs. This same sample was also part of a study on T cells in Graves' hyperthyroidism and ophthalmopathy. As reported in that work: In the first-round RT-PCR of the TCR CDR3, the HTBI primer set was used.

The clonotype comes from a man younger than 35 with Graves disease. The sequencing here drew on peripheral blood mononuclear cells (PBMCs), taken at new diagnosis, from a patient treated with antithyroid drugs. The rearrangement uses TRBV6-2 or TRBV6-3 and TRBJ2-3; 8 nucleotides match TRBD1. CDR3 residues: CASSYSQGARADTQYF. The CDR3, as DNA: TGTGCCAGCAGTTACTCGCAGGGGGCGAGGGCAGATACGCAGTATTTT.